This TCR beta chain was documented in a study of blood T cell repertoires in COVID-19. Overall study: Researchers got acute and convalescent COVID-19 samples from the United States, Italy and Spain. Sample material is recorded as cDNA or gDNA derived from T cells, B-cell-depleted T cells, or PBMCs.

Seattle cases were enrolled at active infection and followed longitudinally. In the authors' workflow: Counts of nucleated cells, estimated from reference gene primer amplification, were obtained. TCRdb keeps only in-frame clones here, not all; method: immunoSEQ multiplex PCR. V and J calls plus clone size are reproduced from that table; the DNA served to infer D and trimming. Altogether 150,000 to 190,000 clones are present, 85% being singletons, with the ten largest covering under 8.5%. The sample holds one count of this clone. The CDR3 runs 17 residues. V shed 3 bases and J shed 4 bases, with 21 bases lying between them. CDR1 and CDR2 from the germline V gene are SNHLY and FYNNEI.

Sequencing was performed on peripheral blood. The chain uses TRBV2 and TRBJ2-5; D call uncertain. This TCR derives from a woman aged 60-75 years with COVID-19, enrolled during active disease. The DNA for the CDR3 is TGTGCCAGCAGTGATACGACATTTGGTGGTTTAGGAGAGACCCAGTACTTC. This sequence encodes CASSDTTFGGLGETQYF.